Listed below are T cell receptor beta chains from one sample, sequenced in a study of OX40 agonist ivuxolimab in advanced cancers. Data came from immunoSEQ multiplex PCR; TCRdb stores just in-frame clones and leaves some out. The sample yields tens of thousands of clones, 81% seen once. This sample comprised CD4+ or CD8+ T cells sorted from blood, obtained in a trial of the OX40 agonist ivuxolimab. These TCRs come from an adult with an advanced solid tumor such as melanoma, head and neck, liver or kidney cancer. CDR3s include the opening cysteine and the closing phenylalanine or tryptophan. A D gene is named only where the DNA matches it firmly. Clone size is given for some rows only: seen once, a few or many times, or a class if the clone is expanded.

NA,TRBJ2-5,NA,TRBV9,CASSPGAGLGQETQYF,TGTGCCAGCAGCCCGGGAGCAGGGCTAGGGCAAGAGACCCAGTACTTC
NA,TRBJ1-5,NA,TRBV5-1,CASSLDGFNQPQHF,TGCGCCAGCAGCTTGGACGGCTTCAATCAGCCCCAGCATTTT
NA,TRBJ1-2,NA,TRBV27,CASSFSTGPYGYTF,TGTGCCAGCAGTTTTTCAACTGGGCCCTATGGCTACACCTTC
few,TRBJ2-5,TRBD1,TRBV7-3,CASSLLGTGLETQYF,TGTGCCAGCAGCTTATTAGGGACAGGGTTAGAGACCCAGTACTTC
NA,TRBJ2-1,NA,TRBV6-5,CASSLSGRQFF,TGTGCCAGCAGCCTCTCCGGCCGACAGTTCTTC
few,TRBJ2-1,TRBD2,TRBV4-1,CASARGGRDNEQFF,TGCGCCAGCGCCCGGGGGGGCCGGGACAATGAGCAGTTCTTC
NA,TRBJ2-3,TRBD1,TRBV6-6,CASSRGRGTDTQYF,TGTGCCAGTAGTCGGGGCAGGGGGACAGATACGCAGTATTTT
few,TRBJ2-2,NA,TRBV5-8,CASSLDLNTGELFF,TGTGCCAGCAGCTTGGACTTGAACACCGGGGAGCTGTTTTTT
NA,TRBJ2-7,NA,TRBV5-6,CASSSTGRYEQYF,TGTGCCAGCAGCTCAACAGGAAGGTACGAGCAGTACTTC
NA,TRBJ2-3,NA,TRBV6-6,CASSGGTDTQYF,TGTGCCAGCAGTGGGGGCACAGATACGCAGTATTTT
few,TRBJ2-2,NA,TRBV7-2,CASSKYRTGNTGELFF,TGTGCCAGCAGCAAATATCGGACTGGGAACACCGGGGAGCTGTTTTTT
NA,TRBJ2-2,NA,TRBV25-1,CASSPSRAKYTGELFF,TGTGCCAGCAGCCCCTCAAGGGCCAAATACACCGGGGAGCTGTTTTTT
NA,TRBJ1-2,NA,TRBV5-4,CASSQDRQIDHFGYTF,TGTGCCAGCAGCCAAGATCGACAGATAGACCATTTCGGCTACACCTTC
NA,TRBJ1-5,TRBD1,TRBV18,CASSPTGTGGNQPQHF,TGTGCCAGCTCACCAACCGGGACAGGGGGCAATCAGCCCCAGCATTTT
NA,TRBJ1-2,NA,TRBV20-1,CSASPRQGPTF,TGCAGTGCTAGCCCGAGGCAGGGTCCCACCTTC
few,TRBJ1-5,NA,TRBV9,CASSVGASQPQHF,TGTGCCAGCAGCGTAGGCGCCAGTCAGCCCCAGCATTTT
NA,TRBJ2-3,TRBD2,TRBV7-9,CASSFGGRFPDTQYF,TGTGCCAGCAGCTTTGGCGGGAGGTTCCCAGATACGCAGTATTTT
NA,TRBJ1-3,TRBD1,TRBV6-8,CASNKIGQGSGNTIYF,TGTGCCAGCAACAAAATAGGACAGGGCTCTGGAAACACCATATATTTT
once,TRBJ2-3,TRBD1,TRBV11-2,CASSPGTALSRAQDTQYF,TGTGCCAGCAGCCCCGGGACAGCGCTGTCCCGGGCGCAAGATACGCAGTATTTT
few,TRBJ1-4,NA,TRBV18,CASSPNSWTGATNEKLFF,TGTGCCAGCTCACCTAATTCGTGGACGGGCGCAACTAATGAAAAACTGTTTTTT
NA,TRBJ2-1,TRBD2,TRBV19,CASSGRTSGGSHNEQFF,TGTGCCAGTAGTGGGCGAACTAGCGGGGGGTCTCACAATGAGCAGTTCTTC
NA,TRBJ1-5,TRBD1,TRBV10-3,CAISGQGGTNQPQHF,TGTGCCATCAGTGGACAGGGTGGAACGAATCAGCCCCAGCATTTT
NA,TRBJ2-5,TRBD1,TRBV5-4,CASSVGQGNRETQYF,TGTGCCAGCAGCGTCGGACAGGGGAATAGGGAGACCCAGTACTTC
NA,TRBJ1-5,NA,TRBV7-8,CASSLARVRINQPQHF,TGTGCCAGCAGCTTAGCGAGGGTACGGATAAATCAGCCCCAGCATTTT
few,TRBJ2-1,NA,TRBV2,CASIGRLGSYNEQFF,TGTGCCAGCATCGGACGTCTTGGCTCCTACAATGAGCAGTTCTTC
NA,TRBJ2-2,TRBD2,TRBV7-2,CASSLVAGGPRTGELFF,TGTGCCAGCAGCTTAGTTGCGGGGGGGCCAAGGACCGGGGAGCTGTTTTTT
few,TRBJ1-2,TRBD1,TRBV11-2,CASSLEWAGGSNYGYTF,TGTGCCAGCAGCTTAGAGTGGGCAGGGGGTAGTAACTATGGCTACACCTTC
NA,TRBJ2-1,NA,TRBV7-9,CASSSDGGPYNEQFF,TGTGCCAGCAGCTCCGACGGTGGGCCTTACAATGAGCAGTTCTTC
once,TRBJ2-2,NA,TRBV18,CASSREQGANTGELFF,TGTGCCAGCTCACGGGAACAGGGCGCGAACACCGGGGAGCTGTTTTTT
NA,TRBJ2-7,TRBD2,TRBV6-5,CASSYGSGRPYEQYF,TGTGCCAGCAGTTACGGCAGCGGGAGACCCTACGAGCAGTACTTC
NA,TRBJ2-7,TRBD2,TRBV5-1,CASSPGLAFVEQYF,TGCGCCAGCAGCCCGGGACTAGCGTTTGTCGAGCAGTACTTC
NA,TRBJ2-1,NA,TRBV7-2,CASSFLSGGQGDEQFF,TGTGCCAGCAGCTTCCTAAGCGGGGGCCAGGGGGATGAGCAGTTCTTC
NA,TRBJ2-7,NA,TRBV5-4,CASSSDLAGAYYEQYF,TGTGCCAGCAGCTCCGACCTTGCGGGGGCTTACTACGAGCAGTACTTC
NA,TRBJ1-5,NA,TRBV27,CASSLGRTYNQPQHF,TGTGCCAGCAGTTTAGGACGGACCTACAATCAGCCCCAGCATTTT
NA,TRBJ1-1,NA,TRBV7-9,CTSSLNPEAEAFF,TGTACCAGCAGCTTAAACCCAGAAGCTGAAGCTTTCTTT
once,TRBJ2-5,TRBD2,TRBV19,CASSTSNPSGWGETQYF,TGTGCCAGTAGTACCTCCAACCCTAGCGGCTGGGGAGAGACCCAGTACTTC
NA,TRBJ1-5,NA,TRBV7-2,CASTPDSNQPQHF,TGTGCCAGCACTCCGGATAGCAATCAGCCCCAGCATTTT
NA,TRBJ1-1,TRBD1,TRBV7-6,CASSLSGTATEAFF,TGTGCCAGCAGCTTATCAGGGACAGCAACAGAAGCTTTCTTT
few,TRBJ2-5,NA,TRBV5-6,CASSRSATQYF,TGTGCCAGCAGCCGATCAGCGACCCAGTACTTC
few,TRBJ1-2,NA,TRBV4-1,CASSQEATPAGGYTF,TGCGCCAGCAGCCAAGAGGCCACCCCGGCGGGCGGCTACACCTTC
NA,TRBJ1-2,NA,TRBV5-5,CASSQSTSGVRTF,TGTGCCAGCAGCCAGAGTACCTCGGGGGTTAGGACCTTC
NA,TRBJ2-1,NA,TRBV19,CASSIDLAGPQFF,TGTGCCAGTAGTATAGATCTGGCGGGGCCGCAGTTCTTC
NA,TRBJ1-1,TRBD1,TRBV2,CASRRDRGLGNTEAFF,TGTGCCAGCAGGAGGGACAGGGGGCTAGGGAACACTGAAGCTTTCTTT
NA,TRBJ2-7,NA,TRBV9,CASSVQGMGEQYF,TGTGCCAGCAGCGTACAGGGGATGGGCGAGCAGTACTTC
NA,TRBJ2-2,TRBD2,TRBV7-9,CASSSTSGTHTGELFF,TGTGCCAGCAGTTCGACTAGCGGGACTCACACCGGGGAGCTGTTTTTT
NA,TRBJ1-6,TRBD1,TRBV19,CASSITGDRANSPLHF,TGTGCCAGTAGTATTACCGGGGACAGGGCCAATTCACCCCTCCACTTT